This TCR beta chain was observed in a study of CD8 T cells in ankylosing spondylitis. Study conclusions and caveats: Disease-linked clones reportedly showed significant enrichment in matched ankylosing spondylitis synovial fluid. In peripheral blood, disease-linked CD8+ clones occurred at relatively low frequencies.

V was pared by 6 bases and J by 3 bases, with 14 bases between. The germline CDR1 and CDR2 sequences are MDHEN and SYDVKM. CDR3 length: 14 residues. This clonotype was seen many times. Its target is unknown. By quantitative 5'-RACE with molecular barcodes, the TCR beta libraries were made. Each CDR3 protein gets one entry after TCRdb re-called the 5' RACE reads with MiXCR. The sample contains over 100,000 distinct CDR3 sequences, about an eighth of which appear only once. The rearrangement uses TRBV28 and TRBJ1-1, with D perhaps TRBD1 (6 bases). The receptor was derived from a female donor with ankylosing spondylitis or in good health (not recorded which). Sequences were obtained from blood, either unsorted or a sorted T cell fraction (not recorded which). CDR3 sequence (DNA): TGTGCCAGCAGCGAACTGAGGACAGACACTGAAGCTTTCTTT. Residues: CASSELRTDTEAFF.